This TCR beta chain was sequenced for a study of T-cell reconstitution after alpha-beta-depleted transplantation in children. Unique molecular identifiers were incorporated during preparation of the TCRbeta library. One entry per CDR3 protein, called by TCRdb with MiXCR from the PCR reads. The table includes some 550,000 distinct CDR3 sequences, about a sixth detected once. The CDR3 contains 11 residues. CDR1 and CDR2 from the germline V gene are SQVTM and ANQGSEA. Trimming shortened V by 4 bases and J by 3 bases, and 6 bases separated the two germline ends. This TCR was sampled from a human donor who donated a stem cell graft to a child with acute lymphoblastic leukemia. Sequenced here: PBMCs from the stem cell graft donor, sampled from the stem cell graft. The chain couples TRBV29-1 to TRBJ1-2; no firm D call. CDR3: CSVVIDYGYTF. DNA for the CDR3: TGCAGCGTTGTAATAGACTATGGCTACACCTTC.